This passage covers 25 T cell receptor beta chains from one sample sequenced in a study of cytomegalovirus exposure and HLA in healthy donors. The PCR made use of 60 Vbeta and 13 Jbeta primers. Clones were read by immunoSEQ multiplex PCR, and TCRdb kept only the in-frame ones, dropping some. The data contain about 210,000 clones, roughly 77% of them seen just once; the ten biggest clones take up about 0.36%. The sample consisted of PBMCs. All receptors come from a male donor in good health and CMV-seropositive.

J is TRBJ1-3 and V is TRBV15; 8 nucleotides line up with TRBD1. The CDR3 length is 19 residues. CDR1 and CDR2 from the germline V gene are LNHNV and YYDKDF (reference sequence). J lost 0 bases, V lost 3 bases, and 13 bases had no gene match. This chain's CDR3 is CATSSPTDRATSSGNTIYF. The CDR3 DNA sequence: TGTGCCACCAGCAGCCCAACGGACAGGGCCACGAGCTCTGGAAACACCATATATTTT. Filled out from reference TRBV15 and TRBJ1-3, the complete variable domain reads DAMVIQNPRYQVTQFGKPVTLSCSQTLNHNVMYWYQQKSSQAPKLLFHYYDKDFNNEADTPDNFQSRRPNTSFCFLDIRSPGLGDTAMYLCATSSPTDRATSSGNTIYFGEGSWLTVV.

This chain links TRBV7-3 with TRBJ1-1, with D possibly matching TRBD1 (5 bases). Germline loops: CDR1 SGHTA, CDR2 FQGTGA. Deletions cut 5 bases from V and 6 bases from J, with 19 bases between. CDR3 size: 15 residues. Here the CDR3 DNA reads TGTGCCAGCAGCACCCTCGGGGGGTCTATCGCTGAAGCTTTCTTT. Translation: CASSTLGGSIAEAFF.

The genes are TRBV5-1 and TRBJ1-2; TRBD1 matches 8 bases. The CDR3 contains 16 residues. Germline V gene lookup returns CDR1 SGHRS and CDR2 YFSETQ. After removal of 0 bases from V and 4 bases from J, the junction contained 8 bases not matched to a gene. The CDR3 region has the DNA TGCGCCAGCAGCTTGGCCAACAGGGGGAGTATCTATGGCTACACCTTC. It is translated as CASSLANRGSIYGYTF. The full variable domain, rest sourced from reference TRBV5-1 and TRBJ1-2, is KAGVTQTPRYLIKTRGQQVTLSCSPISGHRSVSWYQQTPGQGLQFLFEYFSETQRNKGNFPGRFSGRQFSNSRSEMNVSTLELGDSALYLCASSLANRGSIYGYTFGSGTRLTVV.

A few counts support this clone. J is TRBJ2-3 and V is TRBV9, with unresolved D. Per the germline V gene, CDR1 is SGDLS and CDR2 is YYNGEE. Trimming pared 4 bases from V and 2 bases from J, leaving 14 bases between. The CDR3 is 15 residues long. The CDR3 is CASSLRHAHTDTQYF. For the CDR3, the DNA is TGTGCCAGCAGCCTCCGTCACGCACACACAGATACGCAGTATTTT.

The table lists this clone with a count of one. J is TRBJ2-7 and V is TRBV27, with D maybe TRBD2 (6 bases). The CDR3 is made up of 15 amino acids. Deletions cut 6 bases from V and 6 bases from J, with 21 bases between. Germline CDR1 is MNHEY and CDR2 is SMNVEV (reference sequence). The CDR3 sequence: CASRDMGLGGGEQYF. The CDR3 nucleotides read TGTGCCAGCAGGGACATGGGACTGGGAGGAGGCGAGCAGTACTTC.

The rearrangement uses TRBV7-8 and TRBJ2-5; 9 bases line up with TRBD1. The CDR3 has 16 residues. J was trimmed by 2 bases and V by 5 bases; bases with no gene match: 9. Germline-derived CDR1 and CDR2 are SGHVS and FQNEAQ. The CDR3 spells CASSLLTGGKQETQYF. CDR3 nucleotide sequence: TGTGCCAGCAGCCTATTGACAGGGGGGAAGCAAGAGACCCAGTACTTC.

This chain links TRBV19 with TRBJ1-2; 8 positions agree with TRBD1. Trimming removed 3 bases from V and 0 bases from J; junction bases left unmatched: 6. Germline V gene data show CDR1 as LNHDA and CDR2 as SQIVND (reference sequence). CDR3 length: 16 residues. The CDR3 region has the DNA TGTGCCAGTAGTATCCAGGGGGCGTCTCCTAACTATGGCTACACCTTC. Its protein product is CASSIQGASPNYGYTF.

CDR3 DNA sequence: TGTGCCAGCAGCGTGACTAGCGGGGCTCAAGAGACCCAGTACTTC. It encodes CASSVTSGAQETQYF. This chain joins TRBV9 and TRBJ2-5; 11 bases are a match to TRBD2. The CDR3 totals 15 residues. CDR1 SGDLS and CDR2 YYNGEE come from the germline V gene. Unmatched junction bases numbered 2, after V lost 2 bases and J lost 2 bases.

The chain combines TRBV5-1 with TRBJ2-5; D unresolved. Germline CDR1 SGHRS, CDR2 YFSETQ. This CDR3 spans 13 amino acids. The germline V and J ends were trimmed by 0 bases and 4 bases, with 7 bases remaining between them. The CDR3 is CASSLGARETQYF. CDR3 sequence (DNA): TGCGCCAGCAGCTTGGGAGCTAGAGAGACCCAGTACTTC.

This sequence joins TRBV5-1 and TRBJ2-5; D is unclear. This CDR3 is built from 16 residues. Per germline, CDR1 SGHRS and CDR2 YFSETQ. Trimming took 1 base from V and 1 from J, leaving 14 bases between them. The CDR3 reads CASSLRGAGTQETQYF. The CDR3 DNA reads as TGCGCCAGCAGCTTGAGAGGAGCCGGCACCCAAGAGACCCAGTACTTC. Based on the CDR3 plus reference TRBV5-1 and TRBJ2-5, the full variable domain is KAGVTQTPRYLIKTRGQQVTLSCSPISGHRSVSWYQQTPGQGLQFLFEYFSETQRNKGNFPGRFSGRQFSNSRSEMNVSTLELGDSALYLCASSLRGAGTQETQYFGPGTRLLVL.

As concerns this clone: At one boundary the junction diverges from the germline segment, which might be a read error. V usage is TRBV7-9 and J usage is TRBJ1-1, with D uncertain. Germline CDR1 SEHNR, CDR2 FQNEAQ (reference sequence). This CDR3 has 11 amino acids. CDR3 amino acids: CSSSQDTEAFF. The CDR3 coding sequence is TGTTCCAGCAGCCAGGACACTGAAGCTTTCTTT.

V gene TRBV5-4 combines with J gene TRBJ2-3; TRBD2 matches 8 bases. Trimming at V came to 4 bases and at J to 4 bases, leaving 11 bases not matched to a gene. Germline CDR1 reads SGHNT; CDR2 reads YYREEE (reference sequence). The CDR3 spans 16 residues. This CDR3 is CASSLPGGAAADTQYF. CDR3 sequence (DNA): TGTGCCAGCAGCCTACCGGGGGGGGCGGCGGCAGATACGCAGTATTTT.

The rearrangement uses TRBV6-5 and TRBJ2-2, with TRBD1 as a possible D gene (5 bases). The V gene's germline CDR1 is MNHEY and CDR2 SVGAGI. V lost 7 bases to trimming and J lost 7 bases, with 16 bases between them. The CDR3 runs 14 residues. For the CDR3, the DNA is TGTGCCAGCAAGAAGGGGCAGGTAGTCGGGGAGCTGTTTTTT. Translating gives CASKKGQVVGELFF.

In this sample, this clone turned up a few times. The V and J genes are TRBV7-2 and TRBJ2-1, with D tentatively TRBD2 (5 bases). The V and J ends lost 1 base and 4 bases respectively, with 17 bases between them. The CDR3 runs to 17 residues. Germline lookup yields CDR1 SGHTA and CDR2 FQGNSA. The CDR3 DNA sequence: TGTGCCAGCAGCTTAGATTTCGGTTTCGGGAAATACAATGAGCAGTTCTTC. This encodes CASSLDFGFGKYNEQFF.

The chain recombines TRBV14 with TRBJ1-6, with D unclear. The CDR3 spans 15 residues. V lost 0 bases and J 7 bases, leaving 10 bases between the germline ends. CDR1 and CDR2 (germline): SGHDN, FVKESK. DNA for the CDR3: TGTGCCAGCAGCCAAGACCGTACGGGAAATTCACCCCTCCACTTT. This sequence encodes CASSQDRTGNSPLHF.

V gene TRBV4-1 combines with J gene TRBJ2-1; no clear D. The germline CDR1 and CDR2 sequences are MGHRA and YSYEKL. V lost 3 bases, J lost 6 bases, and 6 bases lay in between. The CDR3 runs 12 residues. The CDR3 region is CASSHSGNEQFF. CDR3 DNA sequence: TGCGCCAGCAGCCACTCGGGCAATGAGCAGTTCTTC.

The chain employs TRBV7-2 and TRBJ2-4, with 7 bases identical to TRBD1. J gave up 7 bases and V 4 bases, and 16 bases lay outside the gene matches. This CDR3 contains 17 residues. The germline CDR1 and CDR2 sequences are SGHTA and FQGNSA. CDR3 protein: CASSSRNPDRAMNIQYF. CDR3 nucleotide sequence: TGTGCCAGCAGCTCCCGGAATCCTGACAGGGCGATGAACATTCAGTACTTC. Drawing the rest from reference TRBV7-2 and TRBJ2-4, the complete variable domain is GAGVSQSPSNKVTEKGKDVELRCDPISGHTALYWYRQSLGQGLEFLIYFQGNSAPDKSGLPSDRFSAERTGGSVSTLTIQRTQQEDSAVYLCASSSRNPDRAMNIQYFGAGTRLSVL.

This rearrangement joins TRBV7-2 to TRBJ2-2; a weak D match, TRBD1 (5 bases). The CDR3 length is 15 residues. V was trimmed by 2 bases and J by 1 base, leaving 8 bases between them. The germline CDR1 and CDR2 sequences are SGHTA and FQGNSA. CDR3 DNA sequence: TGTGCCAGCAGCTTAAGACAGCTGAACACCGGGGAGCTGTTTTTT. Translating it yields CASSLRQLNTGELFF.

The rearrangement joins TRBV7-9 to TRBJ2-5; no definite D call. The germline V gene has CDR1 SEHNR and CDR2 FQNEAQ (reference sequence). The ends were cut back, 5 bases at V and 7 bases at J, with 5 bases in the middle. The CDR3 spans 10 residues. The CDR3 nucleotides are TGTGCCAGCAGCCTCAGGACCCAGTACTTC. It encodes CASSLRTQYF.

The rearrangement uses TRBV29-1 and TRBJ2-7; 8 bases are shared with TRBD2. Germline CDR1 SQVTM, CDR2 ANQGSEA. The CDR3 sequence is 13 residues long. Trimming cost V 2 bases and J 3 bases; bases outside gene matches: 3. The CDR3 protein is CSVELAGFYEQYF. Written as DNA, the CDR3 is TGCAGCGTTGAACTAGCGGGTTTCTACGAGCAGTACTTC.

The CDR3: CASSLNVGTVSSYEQYF. The DNA of the CDR3 is TGTGCCAGCAGCTTGAACGTTGGGACAGTTAGCTCCTACGAGCAGTACTTC. The chain joins TRBV5-4 to TRBJ2-7; 7 nucleotides agree with TRBD1. The CDR3 length is 17 residues. CDR1 SGHNT and CDR2 YYREEE come from the germline V gene (reference sequence). The J segment lost 0 bases and the V segment lost 1 base, leaving 10 bases of the junction unmatched.

The V call is TRBV11-2, the J call TRBJ2-7; 11 bases match TRBD1. The CDR3 spans 19 residues. Per germline, CDR1 SGHAT and CDR2 FQNNGV. Trimming at V came to 4 bases and at J to 6 bases, leaving 20 bases not matched to a gene. CDR3 protein: CASSSAGTGLVGTGGEQYF. The DNA of the CDR3 is TGTGCCAGCAGCTCCGCCGGGACAGGGCTTGTGGGGACAGGGGGCGAGCAGTACTTC.

J is TRBJ2-5 and V is TRBV13; 8 bases agree with TRBD2. The closer fit of TRBJ2-7 to the DNA end suggests the J call may be wrong. The CDR3 has 13 amino acids. Germline V gene lookup returns CDR1 PRHDT and CDR2 FYEKMQ (reference sequence). CDR3 in amino acids: CASSRREGGEQYF. The CDR3, as DNA: TGTGCCAGCAGTCGTCGGGAGGGGGGCGAGCAGTACTTC.

CDR3 sequence reads: CASSVRGQTEAFF. CDR3 DNA: TGTGCCAGCAGCGTTAGGGGGCAGACGGAAGCTTTCTTT. J is TRBJ1-1 and V is TRBV9; 7 positions match TRBD1. The CDR3 has 13 amino acids. CDR1 and CDR2 from the germline V gene are SGDLS and YYNGEE. With V trimmed by 2 bases and J by 8 bases, 6 bases remained unmatched.

V gene TRBV7-3 combines with J gene TRBJ2-5; 10 positions agree with TRBD1. The assigned J gene may be wrong: the sequence end matches TRBJ2-7 better. The CDR3 covers 16 residues. CDR1 and CDR2 (germline): SGHTA, FQGTGA. The CDR3: CASSLGQGVGTYEQYF. The CDR3 nucleotides are TGTGCCAGCAGCTTAGGACAGGGGGTTGGCACCTACGAGCAGTACTTC.